The T cell receptor beta chain described here comes from a study of CD8 T cells in ankylosing spondylitis. Study-wide findings and caveats: Characteristic of ankylosing spondylitis blood, it appeared, was a TCR beta motif comprising fewer than 10 highly homologous variants. Disease-associated clonotypes exhibited CD8+ identity and were relatively infrequent in peripheral blood.

As for this clonotype: Its antigen is currently unknown.

Quantitative 5'-RACE with molecular barcodes generated TCR beta libraries. In TCRdb, the 5' RACE reads were re-called with MiXCR into one record per CDR3 protein. The table lists under 450,000 distinct CDR3 sequences, 17% of them singletons. Trimming removed 1 base from V and 0 bases from J, with 16 bases in between. Germline-derived CDR1 and CDR2 are SGHAT and FQNNGV. The CDR3 extends over 18 amino acids. Specimen: blood, either unsorted or a sorted T cell fraction (not recorded which). The origin of this receptor is a male donor with ankylosing spondylitis. The chain recombines TRBV11-2 with TRBJ2-1; D is possibly TRBD2 (6 bases). DNA for the CDR3: TGTGCCAGCAGCTTAGGCCCCCGACTAGAGAGCTCCTACAATGAGCAGTTCTTC. Translated, it gives CASSLGPRLESSYNEQFF.